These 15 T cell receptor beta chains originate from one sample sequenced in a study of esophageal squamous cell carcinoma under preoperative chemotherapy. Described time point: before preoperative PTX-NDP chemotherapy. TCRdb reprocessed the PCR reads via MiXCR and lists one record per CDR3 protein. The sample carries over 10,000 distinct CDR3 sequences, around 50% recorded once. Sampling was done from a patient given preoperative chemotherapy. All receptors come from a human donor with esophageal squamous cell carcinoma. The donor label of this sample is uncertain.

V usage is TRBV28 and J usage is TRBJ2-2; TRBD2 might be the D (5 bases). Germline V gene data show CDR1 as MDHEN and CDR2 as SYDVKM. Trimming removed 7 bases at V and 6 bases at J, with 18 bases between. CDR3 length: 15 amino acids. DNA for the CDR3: TGTGCCAGCACCATAGGCAATTCGGAGGCCGGGGAGCTGTTTTTT. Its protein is CASTIGNSEAGELFF.

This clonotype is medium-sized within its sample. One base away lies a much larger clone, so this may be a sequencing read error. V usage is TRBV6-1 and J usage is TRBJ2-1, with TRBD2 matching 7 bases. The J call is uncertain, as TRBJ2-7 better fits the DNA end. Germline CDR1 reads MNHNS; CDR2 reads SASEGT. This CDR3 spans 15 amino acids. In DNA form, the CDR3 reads TGTGCCAGCAGTGAAAATCAAGCGGGATACAATGAGCAGTACTTC. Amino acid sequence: CASSENQAGYNEQYF.

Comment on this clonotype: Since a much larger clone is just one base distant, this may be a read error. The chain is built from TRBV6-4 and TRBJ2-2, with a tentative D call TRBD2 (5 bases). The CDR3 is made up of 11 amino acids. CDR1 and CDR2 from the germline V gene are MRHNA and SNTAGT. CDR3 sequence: CASSDSGELYF. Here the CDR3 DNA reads TGTGCCAGCAGTGACTCCGGGGAGCTGTATTTT.

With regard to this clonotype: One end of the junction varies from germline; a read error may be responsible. CDR3 sequence: CASRSGLGGSFKYF. The CDR3 bases are TGTGCCAGCAGATCGGGACTCGGGGGTTCTTTTAAGTACTTC. The rearrangement joins TRBV6-1 to TRBJ2-1, with TRBD2 as a possible D gene (6 bases). Germline V gives CDR1 MNHNS, CDR2 SASEGT. CDR3 length: 14 residues.

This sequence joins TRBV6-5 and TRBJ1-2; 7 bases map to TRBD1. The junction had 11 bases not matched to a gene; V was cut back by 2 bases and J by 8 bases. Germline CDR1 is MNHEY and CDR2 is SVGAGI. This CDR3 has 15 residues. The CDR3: CASSYLDRLGGGYTF. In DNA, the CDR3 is TGTGCCAGCAGTTACCTGGACAGGTTAGGAGGAGGCTACACCTTC.

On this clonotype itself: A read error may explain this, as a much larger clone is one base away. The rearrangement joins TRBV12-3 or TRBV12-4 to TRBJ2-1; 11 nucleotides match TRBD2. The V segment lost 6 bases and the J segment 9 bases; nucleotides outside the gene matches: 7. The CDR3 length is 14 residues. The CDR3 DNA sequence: TGTGCCAGCAGGCAAACTAGCGGGAGCGGTGAGCAGTTCTTC. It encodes CASRQTSGSGEQFF.

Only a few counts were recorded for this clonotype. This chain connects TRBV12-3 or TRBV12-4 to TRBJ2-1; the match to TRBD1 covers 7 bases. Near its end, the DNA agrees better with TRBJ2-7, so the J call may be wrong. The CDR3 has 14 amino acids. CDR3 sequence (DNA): TGTGCCAGCACCCCTTCGACAGGGATTTACGAGCAGTACTTC. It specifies CASTPSTGIYEQYF.

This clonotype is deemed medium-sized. This chain's CDR3 is CASSYKVSSYNEQFF. As DNA, the CDR3 is TGTGCCAGCAGTTACAAGGTCAGCTCCTACAATGAGCAGTTCTTC. The chain combines TRBV6-5 with TRBJ2-1; unclear D gene. The germline gives CDR1 MNHEY, CDR2 SVGAGI. V was shortened by 2 bases and J by 0 bases, with 8 bases between the two germline ends. This CDR3 has 15 amino acids.

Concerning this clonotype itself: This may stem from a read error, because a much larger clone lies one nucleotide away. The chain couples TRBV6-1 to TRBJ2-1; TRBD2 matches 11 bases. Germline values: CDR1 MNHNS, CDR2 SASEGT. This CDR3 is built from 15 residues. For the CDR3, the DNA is TGTGTCAGCAGCCGAACCGGGACTAGCGGCAATGAGCAGTTCTTC. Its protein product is CVSSRTGTSGNEQFF.

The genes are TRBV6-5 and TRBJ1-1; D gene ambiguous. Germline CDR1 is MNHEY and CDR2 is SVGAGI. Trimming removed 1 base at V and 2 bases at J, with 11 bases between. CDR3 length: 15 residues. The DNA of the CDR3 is TGTGCCAGCAGTTACTGGAGACATACTAACACTGAAGCTTTCTTT. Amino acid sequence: CASSYWRHTNTEAFF.

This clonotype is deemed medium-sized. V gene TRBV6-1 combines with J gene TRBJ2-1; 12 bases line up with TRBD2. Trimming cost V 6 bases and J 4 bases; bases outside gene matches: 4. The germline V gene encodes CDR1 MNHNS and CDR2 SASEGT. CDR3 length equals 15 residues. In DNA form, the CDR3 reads TGTGCCAGCAGACCACTAGCGGGGGGTTACAATGAGCAGTTCTTC. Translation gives CASRPLAGGYNEQFF.

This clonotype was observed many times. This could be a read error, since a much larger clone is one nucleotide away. CDR3 nucleotides: TGTGCCAGCAGCTCCACCGGGCGGTCTAATGAGCAGTACTTC. This sequence encodes CASSSTGRSNEQYF. The chain links TRBV7-3 to TRBJ2-1; the D is unclear. The end of the DNA fits TRBJ2-7 better, so the J call may be wrong. The CDR3 covers 14 residues. CDR1 and CDR2 from the germline V gene are SGHTA and FQGTGA.

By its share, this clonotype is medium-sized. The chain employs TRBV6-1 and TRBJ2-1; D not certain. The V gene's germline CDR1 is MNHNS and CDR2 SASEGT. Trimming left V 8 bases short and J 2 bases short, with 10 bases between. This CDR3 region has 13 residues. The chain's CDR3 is CASAEPPYNEQFF. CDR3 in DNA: TGTGCCAGCGCGGAGCCCCCCTACAATGAGCAGTTCTTC.

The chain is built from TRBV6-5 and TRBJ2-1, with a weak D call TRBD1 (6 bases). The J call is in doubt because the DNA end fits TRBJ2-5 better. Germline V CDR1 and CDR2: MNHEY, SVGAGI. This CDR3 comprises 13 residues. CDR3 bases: TGTGCCAGCAGTACTAACAGGGTAAAGACCCAGTACTTC. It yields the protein CASSTNRVKTQYF.

CDR3 in DNA: TGTGCAATCCAGCCCCAGCATTTT. Translated: CAIQPQHF. The rearrangement links TRBV7-6 to TRBJ1-5; D remains unclear. Germline V gene lookup returns CDR1 SGHVS and CDR2 FNYEAQ. The CDR3 extends over 8 amino acids.